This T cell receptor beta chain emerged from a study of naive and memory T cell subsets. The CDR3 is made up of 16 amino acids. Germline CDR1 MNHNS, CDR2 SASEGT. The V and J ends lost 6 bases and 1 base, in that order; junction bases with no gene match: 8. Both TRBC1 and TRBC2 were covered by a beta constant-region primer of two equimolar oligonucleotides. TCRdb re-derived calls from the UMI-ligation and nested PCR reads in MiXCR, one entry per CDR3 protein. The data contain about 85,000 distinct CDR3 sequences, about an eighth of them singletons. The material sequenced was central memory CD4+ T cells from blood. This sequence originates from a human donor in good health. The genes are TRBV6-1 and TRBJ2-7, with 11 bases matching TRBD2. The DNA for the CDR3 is TGTGCCAGCAGCGTCACTAGCGGGAGCACATCCTACGAGCAGTACTTC. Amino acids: CASSVTSGSTSYEQYF.